This T cell receptor (beta chain) was retrieved from a study of cytomegalovirus exposure and HLA in healthy donors. General observations from the study: Many donors carried some public TCRs, although rarity characterized most TCR sequences.

Amplification used 60 Vbeta primers and 13 Jbeta primers. Generated by immunoSEQ multiplex PCR, the TCRdb table keeps only in-frame clones and is missing some. In the table there are about 200,000 clones, about 83% of which are singletons. J gave up 0 bases and V 7 bases, and 6 bases lay outside the gene matches. Germline-derived CDR1 and CDR2 are MNHNS and SASEGT. The CDR3 runs 15 residues. On this clone itself: What it recognizes is unknown.

The clonotype was recovered from a girl aged 5 to 17 in good health and CMV-seronegative. The sample taken for sequencing was PBMCs. The rearrangement uses TRBV6-1 and TRBJ2-3; 8 nucleotides align to TRBD1. The CDR3 here is CASTPDRDSTDTQYF. The CDR3 bases are TGTGCCAGCACCCCGGACAGGGATAGCACAGATACGCAGTATTTT.